This TCR beta chain originates from a study of T cells in Graves' hyperthyroidism and ophthalmopathy. Overall study context: Peripheral blood specimens were obtained at initial diagnosis, prior to any treatment.

This clonotype was detected ten times or more. It was RNA transcripts that yielded the amplified TCR beta CDR3 regions. The HTBI primer set drove a first-round RT-PCR of the TCR CDR3. Each CDR3 protein is one row after TCRdb ran MiXCR on the multiplex PCR reads. The table lists fewer than 450,000 distinct CDR3 sequences, around a sixth of them singletons. Sequenced input: blood. This clonotype was sampled from a man aged 18 to 30 with Graves' ophthalmopathy.

This CDR3 is CASSSGPGPEDTQYF. The CDR3 nucleotides are TGTGCCAGCAGCTCCGGCCCCGGGCCCGAAGATACGCAGTATTTT. The chain combines TRBV7-3 with TRBJ2-3; D ambiguous. V shed 4 bases and J shed 5 bases, with 16 bases lying between them. The CDR3 extends over 15 amino acids. Germline CDR1 is SGHTA and CDR2 is FQGTGA.